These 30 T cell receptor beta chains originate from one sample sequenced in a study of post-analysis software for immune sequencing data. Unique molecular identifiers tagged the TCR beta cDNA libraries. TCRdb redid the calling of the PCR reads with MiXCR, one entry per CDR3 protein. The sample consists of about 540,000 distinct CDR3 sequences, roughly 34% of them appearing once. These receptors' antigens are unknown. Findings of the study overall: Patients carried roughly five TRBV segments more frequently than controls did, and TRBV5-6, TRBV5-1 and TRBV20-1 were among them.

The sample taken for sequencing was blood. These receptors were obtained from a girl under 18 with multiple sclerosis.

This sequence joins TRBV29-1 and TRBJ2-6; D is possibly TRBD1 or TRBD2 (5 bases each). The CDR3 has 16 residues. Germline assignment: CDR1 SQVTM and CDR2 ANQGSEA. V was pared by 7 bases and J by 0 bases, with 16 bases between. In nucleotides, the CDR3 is TGCAGCGGTGACTCGGGGCTCCTCTCTGGGGCCAACGTCCTGACTTTC. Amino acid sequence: CSGDSGLLSGANVLTF.

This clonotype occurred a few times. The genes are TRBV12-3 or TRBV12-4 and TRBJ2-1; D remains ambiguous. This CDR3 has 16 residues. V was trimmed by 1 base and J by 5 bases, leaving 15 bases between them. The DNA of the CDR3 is TGTGCCAGCAGTTTAGTTAGGGCGGACCCGGACAATGAGCAGTTCTTC. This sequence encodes CASSLVRADPDNEQFF.

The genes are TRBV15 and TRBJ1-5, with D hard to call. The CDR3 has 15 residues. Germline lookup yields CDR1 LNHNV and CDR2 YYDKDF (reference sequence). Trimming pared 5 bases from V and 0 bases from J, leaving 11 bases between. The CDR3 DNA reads TGTGCCACCAGCGGAGCCTTCGATAGCAATCAGCCCCAGCATTTT. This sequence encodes CATSGAFDSNQPQHF.

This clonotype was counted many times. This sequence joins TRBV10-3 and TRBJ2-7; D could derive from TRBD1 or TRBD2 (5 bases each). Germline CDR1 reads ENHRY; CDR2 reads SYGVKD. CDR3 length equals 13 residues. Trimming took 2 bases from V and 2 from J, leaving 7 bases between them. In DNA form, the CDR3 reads TGTGCCATCAGTGAGGGGACGACCTACGAGCAGTACTTC. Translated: CAISEGTTYEQYF.

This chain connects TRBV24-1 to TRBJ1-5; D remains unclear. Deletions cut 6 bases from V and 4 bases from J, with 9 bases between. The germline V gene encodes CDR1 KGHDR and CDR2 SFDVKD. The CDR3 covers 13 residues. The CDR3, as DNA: TGTGCCACCAGTACAGATTTAAATCAGCCCCAGCATTTT. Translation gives CATSTDLNQPQHF.

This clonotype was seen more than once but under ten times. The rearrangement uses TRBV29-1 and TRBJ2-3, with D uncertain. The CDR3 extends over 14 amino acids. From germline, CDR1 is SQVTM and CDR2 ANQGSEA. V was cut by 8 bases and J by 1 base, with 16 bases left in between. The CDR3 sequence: CSFVFGPRTDTQYF. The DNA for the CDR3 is TGCAGCTTTGTCTTCGGCCCCCGCACAGATACGCAGTATTTT.

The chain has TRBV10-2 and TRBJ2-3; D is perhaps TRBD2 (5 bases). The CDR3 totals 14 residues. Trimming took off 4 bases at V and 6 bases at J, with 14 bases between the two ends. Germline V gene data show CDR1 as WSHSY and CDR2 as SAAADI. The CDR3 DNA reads TGCGCCAGCAGTGCCCTGGACTCCTGGGATACGCAGTATTTT. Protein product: CASSALDSWDTQYF.

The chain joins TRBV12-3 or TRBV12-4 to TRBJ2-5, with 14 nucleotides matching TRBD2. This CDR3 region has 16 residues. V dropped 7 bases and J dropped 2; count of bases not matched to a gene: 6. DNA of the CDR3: TGTGCCAGCATCCTGGGACTAGCGGGGGTACAAGAGACCCAGTACTTC. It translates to CASILGLAGVQETQYF.

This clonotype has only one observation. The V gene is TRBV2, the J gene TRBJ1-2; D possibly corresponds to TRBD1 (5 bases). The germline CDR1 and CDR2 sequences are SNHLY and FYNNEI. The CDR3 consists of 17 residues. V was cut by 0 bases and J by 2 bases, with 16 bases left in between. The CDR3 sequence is CASSEALTGNPNYGYTF. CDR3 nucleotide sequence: TGTGCCAGCAGTGAAGCCCTAACAGGAAATCCCAACTATGGCTACACCTTC.

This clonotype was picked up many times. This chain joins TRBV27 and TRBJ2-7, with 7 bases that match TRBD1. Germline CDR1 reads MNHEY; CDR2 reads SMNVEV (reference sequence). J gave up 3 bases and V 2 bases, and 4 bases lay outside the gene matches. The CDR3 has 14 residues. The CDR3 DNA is TGTGCCAGCAGTTTAAAGGGGGCGAGCTACGAGCAGTACTTC. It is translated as CASSLKGASYEQYF.

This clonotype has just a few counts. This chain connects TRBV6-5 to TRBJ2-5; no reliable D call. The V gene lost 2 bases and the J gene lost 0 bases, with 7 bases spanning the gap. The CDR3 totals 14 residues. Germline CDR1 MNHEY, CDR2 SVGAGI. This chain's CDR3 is CASSYTGNQETQYF. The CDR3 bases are TGTGCCAGCAGTTACACTGGAAACCAAGAGACCCAGTACTTC.

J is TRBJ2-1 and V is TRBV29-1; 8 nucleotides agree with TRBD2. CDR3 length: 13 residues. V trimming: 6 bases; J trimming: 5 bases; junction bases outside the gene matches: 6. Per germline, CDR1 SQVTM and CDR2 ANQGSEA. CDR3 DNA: TGCAGCGTCCGCACTAGCGGCAACAATGAGCAGTTCTTC. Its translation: CSVRTSGNNEQFF.

CDR3 in amino acids: CASSRLGASVGEQFF. The CDR3 coding sequence is TGTGCCAGTAGCCGACTAGGGGCCTCGGTTGGTGAGCAGTTCTTC. This chain connects TRBV19 to TRBJ2-1; D possibly corresponds to TRBD2 (6 bases). Germline values: CDR1 LNHDA, CDR2 SQIVND (reference sequence). The CDR3 is 15 residues long. V lost 6 bases, J lost 9 bases, and 21 bases lay in between.

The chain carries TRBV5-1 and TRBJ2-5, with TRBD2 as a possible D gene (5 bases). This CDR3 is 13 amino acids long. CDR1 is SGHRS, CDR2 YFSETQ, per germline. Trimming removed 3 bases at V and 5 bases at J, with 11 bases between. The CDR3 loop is CASSSGLSETQYF. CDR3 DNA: TGCGCCAGCAGCTCAGGACTGAGCGAGACCCAGTACTTC.

The DNA of the CDR3 is TGCGCCAGCAGCCCTGGGGGACTGACAGGGACAGGGGAGACCCAGTACTTC. Its protein product is CASSPGGLTGTGETQYF. V gene TRBV5-1 combines with J gene TRBJ2-5; 9 bases match TRBD1. The CDR3 covers 17 residues. V was pared by 4 bases and J by 5 bases, with 15 bases of the junction left unmatched. Germline CDR1 and CDR2: SGHRS and YFSETQ. The full variable domain, rest sourced from reference TRBV5-1 and TRBJ2-5, is KAGVTQTPRYLIKTRGQQVTLSCSPISGHRSVSWYQQTPGQGLQFLFEYFSETQRNKGNFPGRFSGRQFSNSRSEMNVSTLELGDSALYLCASSPGGLTGTGETQYFGPGTRLLVL.

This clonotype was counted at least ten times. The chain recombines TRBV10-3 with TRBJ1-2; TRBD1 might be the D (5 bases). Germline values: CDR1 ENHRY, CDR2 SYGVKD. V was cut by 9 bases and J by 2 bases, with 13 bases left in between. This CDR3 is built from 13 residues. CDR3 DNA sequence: TGTGCCATTGGGACTTCAGGGAACTATGGCTACACCTTC. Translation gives CAIGTSGNYGYTF.

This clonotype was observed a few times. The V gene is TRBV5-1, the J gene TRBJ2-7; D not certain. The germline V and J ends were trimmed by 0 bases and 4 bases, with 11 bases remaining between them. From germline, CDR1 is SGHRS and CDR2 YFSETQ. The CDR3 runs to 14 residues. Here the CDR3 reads CASSLEGSSYEQYF. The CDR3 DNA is TGCGCCAGCAGCTTGGAAGGCTCCTCTTACGAGCAGTACTTC.

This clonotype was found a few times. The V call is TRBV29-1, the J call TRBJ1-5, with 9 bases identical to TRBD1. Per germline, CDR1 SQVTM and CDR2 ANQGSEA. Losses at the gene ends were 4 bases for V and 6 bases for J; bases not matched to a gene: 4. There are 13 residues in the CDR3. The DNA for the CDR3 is TGCAGCGTTGGGGACAGGGTTGGTCAGCCCCAGCATTTT. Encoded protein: CSVGDRVGQPQHF.

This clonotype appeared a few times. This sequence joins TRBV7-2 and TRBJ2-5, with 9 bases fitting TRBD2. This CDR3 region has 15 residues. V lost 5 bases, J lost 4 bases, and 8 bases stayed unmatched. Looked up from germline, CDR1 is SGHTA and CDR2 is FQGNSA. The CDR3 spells CASSRASTSGETQYF. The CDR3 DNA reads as TGTGCCAGCAGCCGCGCGTCGACTAGCGGAGAGACCCAGTACTTC.

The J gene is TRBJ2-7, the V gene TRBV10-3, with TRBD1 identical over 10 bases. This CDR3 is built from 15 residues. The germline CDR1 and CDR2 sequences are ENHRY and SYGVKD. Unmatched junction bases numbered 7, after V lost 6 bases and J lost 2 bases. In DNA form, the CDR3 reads TGTGCCATCAGACGGGACAGGGGCACCACCTACGAGCAGTACTTC. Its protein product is CAIRRDRGTTYEQYF.

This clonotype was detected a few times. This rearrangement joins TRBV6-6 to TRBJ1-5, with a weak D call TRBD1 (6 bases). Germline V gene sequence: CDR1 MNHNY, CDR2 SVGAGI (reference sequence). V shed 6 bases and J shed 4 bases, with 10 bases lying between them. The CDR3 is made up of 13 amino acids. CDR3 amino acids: CASRPTGNQPQHF. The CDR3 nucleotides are TGTGCCAGCAGGCCTACAGGGAATCAGCCCCAGCATTTT.

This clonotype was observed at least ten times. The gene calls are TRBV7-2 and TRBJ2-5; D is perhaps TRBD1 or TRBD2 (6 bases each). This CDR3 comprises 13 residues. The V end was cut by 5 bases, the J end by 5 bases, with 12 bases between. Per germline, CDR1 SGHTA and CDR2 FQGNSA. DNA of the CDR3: TGTGCCAGCAGCCCTAGAGGGGGGGAGACCCAGTACTTC. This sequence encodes CASSPRGGETQYF.

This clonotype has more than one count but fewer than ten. This chain's CDR3 is CASSPGTARSTDTQYF. The CDR3, as DNA: TGTGCCAGCAGTCCTGGGACCGCTCGCAGCACAGATACGCAGTATTTT. V gene TRBV12-3 or TRBV12-4 combines with J gene TRBJ2-3, with D perhaps given as TRBD1 or TRBD2 (5 bases each). CDR3 length: 16 residues. V lost 5 bases, J lost 0 bases, and 15 bases lay in between.

CDR3 loop: CASSSGQGRGAFF. In DNA form, the CDR3 reads TGTGCCAGCAGCTCCGGACAGGGGCGAGGAGCTTTCTTT. The chain joins TRBV7-8 to TRBJ1-1, with 9 bases that match TRBD1. This CDR3 contains 13 residues. CDR1 is SGHVS, CDR2 FQNEAQ, per germline. V was pared by 4 bases and J by 10 bases, with 7 bases of the junction left unmatched.

CDR3 amino acids: CASSLRGGQGRGETQYF. Written as DNA, the CDR3 is TGTGCCAGCAGCTTACGCGGGGGACAGGGGAGAGGGGAGACCCAGTACTTC. The chain carries TRBV7-2 and TRBJ2-5; 10 nucleotides align to TRBD1. The V gene end was trimmed by 2 bases and the J gene end by 5 bases; junction bases not matched to a gene: 11. CDR1 and CDR2 from the germline V gene are SGHTA and FQGNSA. The CDR3 runs 17 residues.

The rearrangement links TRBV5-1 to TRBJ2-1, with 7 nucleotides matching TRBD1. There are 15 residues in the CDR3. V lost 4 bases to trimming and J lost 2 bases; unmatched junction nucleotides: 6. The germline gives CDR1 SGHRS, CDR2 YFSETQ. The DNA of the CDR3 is TGCGCCAGCAGCACCGGACAGGACACCTACAATGAGCAGTTCTTC. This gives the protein CASSTGQDTYNEQFF.

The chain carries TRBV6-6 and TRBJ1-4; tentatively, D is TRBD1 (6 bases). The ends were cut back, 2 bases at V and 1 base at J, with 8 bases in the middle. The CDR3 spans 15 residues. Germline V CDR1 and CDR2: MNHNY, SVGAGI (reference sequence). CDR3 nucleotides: TGTGCCAGCAGTTACAAGGGGGGAACTAATGAAAAACTGTTTTTT. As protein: CASSYKGGTNEKLFF.

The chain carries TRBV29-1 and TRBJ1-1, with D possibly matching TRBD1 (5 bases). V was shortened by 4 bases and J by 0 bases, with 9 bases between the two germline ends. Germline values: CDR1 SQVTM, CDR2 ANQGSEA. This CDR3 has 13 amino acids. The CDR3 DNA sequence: TGCAGCGTTGGCGTCAGGGTGAACACTGAAGCTTTCTTT. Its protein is CSVGVRVNTEAFF.

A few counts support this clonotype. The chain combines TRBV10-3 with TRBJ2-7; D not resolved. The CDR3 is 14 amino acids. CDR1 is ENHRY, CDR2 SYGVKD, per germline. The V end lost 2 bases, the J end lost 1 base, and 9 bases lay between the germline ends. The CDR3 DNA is TGTGCCATCAGTGAGCCGAGTATGTCCTACGAGCAGTACTTC. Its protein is CAISEPSMSYEQYF.

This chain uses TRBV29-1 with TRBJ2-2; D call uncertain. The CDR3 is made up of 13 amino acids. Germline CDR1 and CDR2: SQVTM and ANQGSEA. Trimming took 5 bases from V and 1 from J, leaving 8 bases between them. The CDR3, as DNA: TGCAGCGTTTGGTCCGAGAACACCGGGGAGCTGTTTTTT. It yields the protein CSVWSENTGELFF.